This T cell receptor beta chain came from a study of shared clonotypes between healthy human individuals. On the study more broadly: Used for every donor were three CD4 naive, three CD4 memory, two CD8 naive and one CD8 memory plate.

V shed 4 bases, J shed 2 bases, and the junction held 5 bases outside the gene matches. Per the germline V gene, CDR1 is SGDLS and CDR2 is YYNGEE. The CDR3 sequence is 14 residues long. Tens of thousands of T cell genomes, or about 0.2 ug DNA, went into the sorted-subset replicate PCRs. TCRdb keeps only in-frame clones here, not all; method: immunoSEQ multiplex PCR. The top ten hold about 0.36% of the sample, which has fewer than 3 million clones, roughly 90% seen once. Sequencing was carried out using naive CD4+ T cells from PBMCs. The subset denotes: CD45RA+ positively selected. The chain recombines TRBV9 with TRBJ2-5; 7 nucleotides agree with TRBD1. This TCR came from a man younger than 35 in good health. Some clones in this sample may be carry-over from other donors' samples. In DNA, the CDR3 is TGTGCCAGCAGCCCAAGACAGGGACAAGAGACCCAGTACTTC. Residues: CASSPRQGQETQYF. The complete variable domain, with remaining parts taken from reference TRBV9 and TRBJ2-5, reads DSGVTQTPKHLITATGQRVTLRCSPRSGDLSVYWYQQSLDQGLQFLIQYYNGEERAKGNILERFSAQQFPDLHSELNLSSLELGDSALYFCASSPRQGQETQYFGPGTRLLVL.